A single sample gave rise to the 25 T cell receptor beta chains below, sequenced in a study of T cells in Graves' hyperthyroidism and ophthalmopathy. Amplified TCR beta CDR3 regions came from RNA transcripts. With the HTBI primer set, the TCR CDR3 went through a first round of RT-PCR. MiXCR, run by TCRdb on the multiplex PCR reads, gives a single entry per CDR3 protein. Among 660,000 or so distinct CDR3 sequences listed, roughly 20% were seen once. Sequencing used blood. The receptors come from a man younger than 40 with Graves' ophthalmopathy.

The chain employs TRBV4-1 and TRBJ2-7; TRBD2 matches 10 bases. V lost 2 bases and J lost 5; bases outside the gene matches: 3. Germline V CDR1 and CDR2: MGHRA, YSYEKL. This CDR3 has 14 residues. DNA of the CDR3: TGCGCCAGCAGCCAAACTAGCGGGACCAACGAGCAGTACTTC. Protein: CASSQTSGTNEQYF.

The rearrangement joins TRBV5-1 to TRBJ2-2; 7 nucleotides line up with TRBD2. Germline V CDR1 and CDR2: SGHRS, YFSETQ. V lost 0 bases and J lost 6; bases outside the gene matches: 5. This CDR3 contains 15 residues. CDR3 DNA sequence: TGCGCCAGCAGCTTGGGTTCACTAGCGTCCGGGGAGCTGTTTTTT. Its protein product is CASSLGSLASGELFF. The whole variable domain, remainder taken from reference TRBV5-1 and TRBJ2-2, is KAGVTQTPRYLIKTRGQQVTLSCSPISGHRSVSWYQQTPGQGLQFLFEYFSETQRNKGNFPGRFSGRQFSNSRSEMNVSTLELGDSALYLCASSLGSLASGELFFGEGSRLTVL.

The chain carries TRBV29-1 and TRBJ2-3; D is undetermined. The germline V gene encodes CDR1 SQVTM and CDR2 ANQGSEA. This CDR3 region has 10 residues. Trimming left V 7 bases short and J 2 bases short, with 4 bases between. The CDR3 sequence: CSAYTDTQYF. The CDR3 region has the DNA TGCAGCGCATACACAGATACGCAGTATTTT.

This sequence joins TRBV6-1 and TRBJ1-2; D unclear. V lost 8 bases, J lost 8 bases, and 6 bases lay in between. This CDR3 spans 9 amino acids. Germline loops: CDR1 MNHNS, CDR2 SASEGT. CDR3 protein: CASPGGYTF. CDR3 DNA: TGTGCCAGCCCCGGAGGCTACACCTTC.

This clonotype was counted a few times. As DNA, the CDR3 is TGCAGTGCTAGCCTCGGCGGACGCTCCTACGAGCAGTACTTC. It encodes CSASLGGRSYEQYF. This rearrangement joins TRBV20-1 to TRBJ2-7; D not certain. Germline V gene sequence: CDR1 DFQATT, CDR2 SNEGSKA (reference sequence). The CDR3 has 14 residues. V lost 3 bases and J 0 bases, leaving 12 bases between the germline ends.

A remark on this clonotype: A single base separates this from a much larger clone, so it may be a read error. The chain combines TRBV6-1 with TRBJ1-4; D may be TRBD1 (6 bases). The germline CDR1 and CDR2 sequences are MNHNS and SASEGT. The CDR3 totals 11 residues. DNA of the CDR3: TGTGCCAGCAGTCCAGGGGAAAGACTGTTTTTT. It yields the protein CASSPGERLFF.

The V call is TRBV20-1, the J call TRBJ2-3; weak D call: TRBD2 (6 bases). The germline gives CDR1 DFQATT, CDR2 SNEGSKA (reference sequence). The CDR3 spans 15 residues. Trimming shortened V by 0 bases and J by 4 bases, and 14 bases separated the two germline ends. CDR3: CSARDSAGRPDTQYF. In DNA form, the CDR3 reads TGCAGTGCTAGAGATTCGGCCGGGAGACCAGATACGCAGTATTTT.

The chain joins TRBV12-3 or TRBV12-4 to TRBJ1-1, with 7 bases matching TRBD1. V was clipped by 10 bases and J by 6 bases; unmatched bases: 2. The CDR3 sequence is 10 residues long. The CDR3 is CATRGSEAFF. In DNA, the CDR3 is TGTGCCACCAGGGGGTCTGAAGCTTTCTTT.

This clonotype was seen many times. The chain recombines TRBV5-5 with TRBJ2-4, with 7 bases that match TRBD1. The CDR3 has 15 amino acids. The germline V gene has CDR1 SGHKS and CDR2 YYEKEE (reference sequence). Trimming at V came to 4 bases and at J to 1 base, leaving 5 bases not matched to a gene. This chain's CDR3 is CASSPPGQAKNIQYF. Written as DNA, the CDR3 is TGTGCCAGCAGCCCACCGGGACAGGCCAAAAACATTCAGTACTTC.

This chain joins TRBV28 and TRBJ2-6; TRBD2 is a possible D gene (6 bases). The length of the CDR3 is 16 residues. In germline, CDR1 is MDHEN, CDR2 SYDVKM. V gave up 5 bases and J gave up 1 base, with 12 bases separating them. CDR3 in amino acids: CASSRPRGSGANVLTF. In DNA form, the CDR3 reads TGTGCCAGCAGTCGCCCACGGGGGTCTGGGGCCAACGTCCTGACTTTC.

This clonotype was detected only a few times. The rearrangement joins TRBV7-2 to TRBJ2-1; D tentatively fits TRBD1 or TRBD2 (5 bases each). The CDR3 extends over 12 amino acids. V lost 2 bases to trimming and J lost 8 bases, with 7 bases between them. Germline CDR1 and CDR2: SGHTA and FQGNSA. DNA of the CDR3: TGTGCCAGCAGCTTATGGGGGTATGAGCAGTTCTTC. Amino acids: CASSLWGYEQFF.

The chain combines TRBV5-1 with TRBJ2-3; D is unresolved. Germline CDR1 reads SGHRS; CDR2 reads YFSETQ. The V end lost 7 bases, the J end lost 0 bases, and 9 bases lay between the germline ends. This CDR3 is 13 amino acids long. This CDR3 reads CASRDGSTDTQYF. The CDR3 DNA is TGCGCCAGCCGCGACGGAAGCACAGATACGCAGTATTTT. The whole variable domain, filled in from reference TRBV5-1 and TRBJ2-3, reads KAGVTQTPRYLIKTRGQQVTLSCSPISGHRSVSWYQQTPGQGLQFLFEYFSETQRNKGNFPGRFSGRQFSNSRSEMNVSTLELGDSALYLCASRDGSTDTQYFGPGTRLTVL.

A single count supports this clonotype. CDR3 DNA sequence: TGCGCCAGCAGTGAGTTCGGGACAGGGGTAACTAATGAAAAACTGTTTTTT. It specifies CASSEFGTGVTNEKLFF. The rearrangement uses TRBV10-2 and TRBJ1-4; 10 bases fit TRBD1. Trimming took 1 base from V and 1 from J; bases not matched to a gene: 3. Per the germline V gene, CDR1 is WSHSY and CDR2 is SAAADI. The CDR3 extends over 17 amino acids.

The table lists this clonotype with a few counts. This chain connects TRBV7-2 to TRBJ1-5; D remains ambiguous. V was shortened by 1 base and J by 8 bases, with 15 bases between the two germline ends. Germline values: CDR1 SGHTA, CDR2 FQGNSA. The CDR3 extends over 15 amino acids. The CDR3 DNA is TGTGCCAGCAGCTTAGGCCGTTATACAGCGGAGCCCCAGCATTTT. It yields the protein CASSLGRYTAEPQHF.

The chain recombines TRBV6-1 with TRBJ2-7; D assignment may be TRBD1 or TRBD2 (5 bases each). V dropped 7 bases and J dropped 2 bases, with 15 bases sitting between them. The germline V gene has CDR1 MNHNS and CDR2 SASEGT. The CDR3 spans 14 residues. Written as DNA, the CDR3 is TGTGCCAGCACCGTAGGGACCCACACCTACGAGCAGTACTTC. This encodes CASTVGTHTYEQYF.

This clonotype was counted at least ten times. V usage is TRBV5-1 and J usage is TRBJ2-5, with D possibly TRBD2 on 6 matching bases. The CDR3 contains 14 residues. V shed 4 bases and J shed 3 bases, with 13 bases lying between them. The germline gives CDR1 SGHRS, CDR2 YFSETQ. The CDR3, as DNA: TGCGCCAGCAGCGCCGGGACTTTCGAAGAGACCCAGTACTTC. It specifies CASSAGTFEETQYF. The full variable domain, completed using reference TRBV5-1 and TRBJ2-5, is KAGVTQTPRYLIKTRGQQVTLSCSPISGHRSVSWYQQTPGQGLQFLFEYFSETQRNKGNFPGRFSGRQFSNSRSEMNVSTLELGDSALYLCASSAGTFEETQYFGPGTRLLVL.

This clonotype came up a few times. The rearrangement uses TRBV7-9 and TRBJ2-1; D is undetermined. CDR3 length equals 13 residues. Germline CDR1 and CDR2: SEHNR and FQNEAQ (reference sequence). V was clipped by 0 bases and J by 8 bases, with 8 bases between them. The CDR3 is CASSLAGEDEQFF. In DNA, the CDR3 is TGTGCCAGCAGCTTAGCCGGAGAGGATGAGCAGTTCTTC.

The rearrangement joins TRBV28 to TRBJ2-7, with 9 bases lining up with TRBD1. The CDR3 totals 17 residues. CDR1 and CDR2 (germline): MDHEN, SYDVKM. V was clipped by 6 bases and J by 0 bases; unmatched bases: 12. The CDR3: CASSTEDRGGSSYEQYF. Written as DNA, the CDR3 is TGTGCCAGCAGCACGGAGGACAGGGGCGGAAGCTCCTACGAGCAGTACTTC.

The CDR3 loop is CASSGTSGKTYNEQFF. CDR3 nucleotide sequence: TGTGCCAGCAGCGGGACTAGCGGGAAGACCTACAATGAGCAGTTCTTC. The chain links TRBV6-2 or TRBV6-3 to TRBJ2-1, with 13 bases fitting TRBD2. This CDR3 is 16 amino acids long. Germline V gene sequence: CDR1 MNHEY, CDR2 SVGEGT. V lost 6 bases and J lost 2; bases outside the gene matches: 4.

At least ten counts were recorded for this clonotype. The V gene is TRBV28, the J gene TRBJ1-1; no definite D call. This CDR3 region has 12 residues. V gave up 2 bases and J gave up 3 bases, with 4 bases separating them. Per the germline V gene, CDR1 is MDHEN and CDR2 is SYDVKM. This chain's CDR3 is CASSLEDTEAFF. The CDR3 region has the DNA TGTGCCAGCAGTTTAGAGGACACTGAAGCTTTCTTT.

This clonotype was seen more than once but under ten times. The chain uses TRBV7-2 and TRBJ2-4, with TRBD2 matching over 11 bases. Unmatched junction bases numbered 7, after V lost 6 bases and J lost 6 bases. CDR1 and CDR2 from the germline V gene are SGHTA and FQGNSA. The CDR3 totals 15 residues. The chain's CDR3 is CASRPTSGMGNIQYF. For the CDR3, the DNA is TGTGCCAGCAGACCGACTAGCGGGATGGGAAACATTCAGTACTTC.

This clonotype has more than one count but fewer than ten. V usage is TRBV5-1 and J usage is TRBJ2-1, with 9 bases identical to TRBD1. Trimming at V came to 0 bases and at J to 1 base, leaving 5 bases not matched to a gene. CDR1 SGHRS and CDR2 YFSETQ come from the germline V gene. The CDR3 length is 17 residues. The CDR3, as DNA: TGCGCCAGCAGCTTGGGCCCCGGGACAGGGTCCTACAATGAGCAGTTCTTC. Protein: CASSLGPGTGSYNEQFF.

J is TRBJ1-6 and V is TRBV5-1; tentatively, D is TRBD1 (5 bases). V lost 3 bases and J lost 7, with 14 bases in between. Per the germline V gene, CDR1 is SGHRS and CDR2 is YFSETQ. CDR3 length: 15 residues. CDR3 region: CASSSARTSNSPLHF. The CDR3 DNA sequence: TGCGCCAGCAGCTCGGCCCGGACATCCAATTCACCCCTCCACTTT.

This clonotype has a count of ten or more. V and J are TRBV3-1 and TRBJ1-4; 9 bases map to TRBD1. V lost 4 bases and J lost 5; bases outside the gene matches: 5. Germline loops: CDR1 LGHDT, CDR2 YNNKEL (reference sequence). The CDR3 is made up of 15 amino acids. The DNA for the CDR3 is TGTGCCAGCAGCCCCGGGGGACAGGGAAATGAAAAACTGTTTTTT. Translating it yields CASSPGGQGNEKLFF.

This clonotype was recorded many times. The chain employs TRBV7-9 and TRBJ2-7; no firm D call. This CDR3 spans 13 amino acids. V lost 0 bases, J lost 3 bases, and 6 bases lay in between. CDR1 and CDR2 from the germline V gene are SEHNR and FQNEAQ (reference sequence). In DNA form, the CDR3 reads TGTGCCAGCAGCTTAGCAGATCACTACGAGCAGTACTTC. This sequence encodes CASSLADHYEQYF. Supplemented by reference TRBV7-9 and TRBJ2-7, the full variable domain reads DTGVSQNPRHKITKRGQNVTFRCDPISEHNRLYWYRQTLGQGPEFLTYFQNEAQLEKSRLLSDRFSAERPKGSFSTLEIQRTEQGDSAMYLCASSLADHYEQYFGPGTRLTVT.